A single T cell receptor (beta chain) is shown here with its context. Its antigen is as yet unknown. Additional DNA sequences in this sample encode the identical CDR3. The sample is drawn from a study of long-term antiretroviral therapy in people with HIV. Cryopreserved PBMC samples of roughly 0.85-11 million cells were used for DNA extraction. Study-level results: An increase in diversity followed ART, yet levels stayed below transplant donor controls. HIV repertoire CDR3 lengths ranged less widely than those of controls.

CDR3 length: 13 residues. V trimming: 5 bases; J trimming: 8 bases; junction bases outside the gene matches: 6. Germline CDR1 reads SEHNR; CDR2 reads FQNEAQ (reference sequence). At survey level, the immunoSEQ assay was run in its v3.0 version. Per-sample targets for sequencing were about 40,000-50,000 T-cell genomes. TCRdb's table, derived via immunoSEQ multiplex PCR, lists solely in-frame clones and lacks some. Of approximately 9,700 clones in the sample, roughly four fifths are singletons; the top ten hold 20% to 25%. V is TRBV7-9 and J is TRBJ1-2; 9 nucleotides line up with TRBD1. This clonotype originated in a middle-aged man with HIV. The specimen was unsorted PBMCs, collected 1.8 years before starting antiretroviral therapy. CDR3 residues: CASSRTGDLGYTF. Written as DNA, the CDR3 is TGTGCCAGCAGCCGGACAGGGGATTTGGGCTACACCTTC.